Below, 25 T cell receptor beta chains from the same sample are listed, as sequenced in a study of T cells expressing NK-cell markers. No DNA is given; TCRdb re-called the 5' RACE reads and lists each CDR3 protein once. With some 340,000 distinct CDR3 sequences in the sample, the ten largest clones hold roughly 5.2%. The sequencing sample was made of blood T cells: a sorted CD56 or NKG2C T cell subset, CD4+ or CD8+ T cells, or bulk PBMC T cells (not recorded which). All receptors come from a man aged 18-69 years in good health.

The rearrangement links TRBV9 to TRBJ2-1; TCRdb reports TRBD2, a call that lacks DNA to check it against. Germline-derived CDR1 and CDR2 are SGDLS and YYNGEE. This CDR3 has 13 amino acids. The CDR3: CASRRAAGEKQFF. The full variable domain, with the rest looked up from reference TRBV9 and TRBJ2-1, is DSGVTQTPKHLITATGQRVTLRCSPRSGDLSVYWYQQSLDQGLQFLIQYYNGEERAKGNILERFSAQQFPDLHSELNLSSLELGDSALYFCASRRAAGEKQFFGPGTRLTVL.

The chain uses TRBV19 and TRBJ1-5. The germline CDR1 and CDR2 sequences are LNHDA and SQIVND (reference sequence). This CDR3 region has 13 residues. The CDR3 sequence is CASSMSSNQPQHF.

This sequence joins TRBV9 and TRBJ2-3; TCRdb selects TRBD1, and the lack of DNA leaves this call unchecked. Germline loops: CDR1 SGDLS, CDR2 YYNGEE. The CDR3 runs 13 residues. The chain's CDR3 is CASTYGATDTQYF.

The V and J genes are TRBV7-2 and TRBJ2-6; TCRdb calls TRBD1, which cannot be checked without DNA. The CDR3 covers 16 residues. In germline, CDR1 is SGHTA, CDR2 FQGNSA. The CDR3 sequence: CASSPRPRSGANVLTF.

V and J are TRBV5-4 and TRBJ2-3; TCRdb's D call of TRBD2 is untestable without DNA. CDR3 length: 20 residues. CDR1 is SGHNT and CDR2 is YYREEE in the germline V gene (reference sequence). CDR3 loop: CASSLWGTYERGGRRDTQYF. Drawing the rest from reference TRBV5-4 and TRBJ2-3, the complete variable domain is ETGVTQSPTHLIKTRGQQVTLRCSSQSGHNTVSWYQQALGQGPQFIFQYYREEENGRGNFPPRFSGLQFPNYSSELNVNALELDDSALYLCASSLWGTYERGGRRDTQYFGPGTRLTVL.

The V call is TRBV20-1, the J call TRBJ2-1; with no DNA, the TCRdb D assignment of TRBD2 cannot be verified. The CDR3 extends over 11 amino acids. Germline assignment: CDR1 DFQATT and CDR2 SNEGSKA (reference sequence). CDR3 residues: CSAAGGPTQFF.

The chain is built from TRBV21-1 and TRBJ1-5. TRBV21-1 is a pseudogene. The CDR3 has 15 amino acids. The CDR3: CASSKESEVGSPQHF.

V usage is TRBV7-2 and J usage is TRBJ1-2; TCRdb's D call of TRBD1 is untestable without DNA. The CDR3 extends over 14 amino acids. Germline V gene sequence: CDR1 SGHTA, CDR2 FQGNSA. CDR3 sequence reads: CASSLAPGLYGYTF.

The chain joins TRBV2 to TRBJ2-3; the D call of TRBD1 rests on TCRdb alone, since no DNA is present to check it. The CDR3 totals 14 residues. In germline, CDR1 is SNHLY, CDR2 FYNNEI. The CDR3 here is CASSGQGAVDTQYF.

The chain joins TRBV2 to TRBJ1-4. Germline loops: CDR1 SNHLY, CDR2 FYNNEI. The CDR3 totals 12 residues. The CDR3 reads CASRATNEKLFF.

The gene calls are TRBV5-1 and TRBJ2-2. This CDR3 is 14 amino acids long. Germline-derived CDR1 and CDR2 are SGHRS and YFSETQ. The CDR3 spells CASSLNRYTGELFF. The variable domain in full, completed from reference TRBV5-1 and TRBJ2-2, reads KAGVTQTPRYLIKTRGQQVTLSCSPISGHRSVSWYQQTPGQGLQFLFEYFSETQRNKGNFPGRFSGRQFSNSRSEMNVSTLELGDSALYLCASSLNRYTGELFFGEGSRLTVL.

The chain links TRBV2 to TRBJ2-7; TCRdb's D gene call, TRBD1, goes unchecked for lack of DNA. Germline assignment: CDR1 SNHLY and CDR2 FYNNEI. This CDR3 is built from 15 residues. CDR3 amino acids: CASKNRVTSRYEQYF.

The rearrangement joins TRBV14 to TRBJ1-1. Germline V gene sequence: CDR1 SGHDN, CDR2 FVKESK. The CDR3 has 16 residues. The CDR3 sequence is CASSLLRHRPNTEAFF.

The chain employs TRBV20-1 and TRBJ2-1; TCRdb picks TRBD2, but there is no DNA to check that call. The CDR3 has 14 residues. In germline, CDR1 is DFQATT, CDR2 SNEGSKA (reference sequence). The CDR3 reads CSAVAGGFGNEQFF.

This chain uses TRBV18 with TRBJ1-1; TCRdb selects TRBD1, and the lack of DNA leaves this call unchecked. There are 13 residues in the CDR3. The germline gives CDR1 KGHSH, CDR2 LQKENI. The CDR3 reads CASSRRGQTEAFF. The variable domain in full, completed from reference TRBV18 and TRBJ1-1, reads NAGVMQNPRHLVRRRGQEARLRCSPMKGHSHVYWYRQLPEEGLKFMVYLQKENIIDESGMPKERFSAEFPKEGPSILRIQQVVRGDSAAYFCASSRRGQTEAFFGQGTRLTVV.

The V call is TRBV29-1, the J call TRBJ1-1; the TRBD1 assignment by TCRdb is unverifiable without DNA. Germline V lookup: CDR1 SQVTM, CDR2 ANQGSEA. The CDR3 spans 12 residues. CDR3 protein: CSVGGLGTEAFF. Variable domain in full (rest from reference TRBV29-1 and TRBJ1-1): SAVISQKPSRDICQRGTSLTIQCQVDSQVTMMFWYRQQPGQSLTLIATANQGSEATYESGFVIDKFPISRPNLTFSTLTVSNMSPEDSSIYLCSVGGLGTEAFFGQGTRLTVV.

This chain links TRBV11-2 with TRBJ1-6; without DNA, the TCRdb call of TRBD1 cannot be checked. The germline V gene encodes CDR1 SGHAT and CDR2 FQNNGV. This CDR3 region has 15 residues. CDR3 protein: CASSFGGDYNSPLHF.

The chain uses TRBV5-1 and TRBJ2-5. The V gene's germline CDR1 is SGHRS and CDR2 YFSETQ. This CDR3 is 13 amino acids long. CDR3 amino acids: CASSFLAYETQYF.

The gene calls are TRBV12-5 and TRBJ2-4. The CDR3 is made up of 15 amino acids. Germline loops: CDR1 LGHNT, CDR2 FRNRAP. The CDR3: CASGLRSGWGDIQYF.

This rearrangement joins TRBV20-1 to TRBJ1-1. In germline, CDR1 is DFQATT, CDR2 SNEGSKA (reference sequence). The CDR3 runs to 14 residues. The CDR3 spells CSAPKANLNTEAFF.

The rearrangement joins TRBV20-1 to TRBJ2-5; TCRdb's D call of TRBD1 is untestable without DNA. Germline assignment: CDR1 DFQATT and CDR2 SNEGSKA (reference sequence). This CDR3 spans 13 amino acids. The CDR3 spells CSARDYQGETQYF.

The CDR3 region is CASRPRQGSNTEAFF. The V call is TRBV19, the J call TRBJ1-1; the D call from TCRdb, TRBD1, cannot be confirmed without DNA. The CDR3 has 15 amino acids. The germline V gene has CDR1 LNHDA and CDR2 SQIVND (reference sequence).

The rearrangement uses TRBV27 and TRBJ2-2. The CDR3 is 14 residues long. Germline CDR1 and CDR2: MNHEY and SMNVEV (reference sequence). The CDR3 sequence is CASSSHPRTGELFF.

The chain carries TRBV24-1 and TRBJ2-1; TCRdb lists TRBD1, though no DNA is available to test this call. This CDR3 region has 11 residues. From germline, CDR1 is KGHDR and CDR2 SFDVKD. The CDR3: CATEGDNEQFF.

V is TRBV5-4 and J is TRBJ2-6; TCRdb outputs TRBD2, but without DNA this stays unchecked. The length of the CDR3 is 16 residues. Germline assignment: CDR1 SGHNT and CDR2 YYREEE (reference sequence). The CDR3 reads CASSRDLTSGANVLTF.